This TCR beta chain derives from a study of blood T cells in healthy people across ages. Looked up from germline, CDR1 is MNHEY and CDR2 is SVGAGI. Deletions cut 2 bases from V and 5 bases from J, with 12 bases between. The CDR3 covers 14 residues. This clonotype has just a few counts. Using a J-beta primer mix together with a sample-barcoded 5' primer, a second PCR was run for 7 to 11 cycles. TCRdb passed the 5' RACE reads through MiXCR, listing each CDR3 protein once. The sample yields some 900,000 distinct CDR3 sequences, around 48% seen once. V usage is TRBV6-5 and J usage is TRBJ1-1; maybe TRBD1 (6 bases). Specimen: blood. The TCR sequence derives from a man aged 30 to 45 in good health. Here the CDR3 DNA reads TGTGCCAGCAGTTACGTAAGGGGGATGACTGAAGCTTTCTTT. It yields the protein CASSYVRGMTEAFF.